This TCR beta chain was profiled in a study of blood T cell repertoires in COVID-19. Study information: The samples span acute and convalescent COVID-19 from the United States, Italy and Spain. From T cells, B-cell-depleted T cells, or PBMCs came the material, which was cDNA or gDNA.

CDR1 SGHRS and CDR2 YFSETQ come from the germline V gene. This CDR3 contains 14 residues. Trimming removed 0 bases from V and 8 bases from J, with 12 bases in between. As processed by the authors: Using reference gene primer amplification, nucleated cell counts were estimated. The protocol was immunoSEQ multiplex PCR, while the TCRdb copy is restricted to in-frame clones and leaves out a portion. V and J calls and clone size are as listed in that table; D and trimming were resolved from the DNA. The sample lists some 100,000 clones, 80% occurring once. The specimen was peripheral blood. The chain is built from TRBV5-1 and TRBJ2-1; possibly TRBD1 for D (5 bases). The clonotype comes from a human donor in a cohort sampled during active or convalescent COVID-19. The CDR3 spells CASSLGQGMDEQFF. The CDR3 coding sequence is TGCGCCAGCAGCTTGGGGCAGGGTATGGATGAGCAGTTCTTC. Full variable domain (missing parts from reference TRBV5-1 and TRBJ2-1): KAGVTQTPRYLIKTRGQQVTLSCSPISGHRSVSWYQQTPGQGLQFLFEYFSETQRNKGNFPGRFSGRQFSNSRSEMNVSTLELGDSALYLCASSLGQGMDEQFFGPGTRLTVL.